What follows describes a single T cell receptor beta chain. Its antigen is still unknown. The immunoSEQ assay was v3.0, run at survey level. Profiled with immunoSEQ multiplex PCR; TCRdb holds only in-frame clones, not every one. Seen here are under 30,000 clones, 79% observed once, and the top ten hold 11%. Germline lookup yields CDR1 SGHNT and CDR2 YENEEA. This CDR3 comprises 20 residues. Trimming removed 1 base from V and 3 bases from J, with 22 bases in between. These data originate in a study of long-term antiretroviral therapy in people with HIV. Study-wide points: Diversity increased after ART yet remained lower than in transplant donor controls. Pre-ART-expanded clones dominated the repertoire at all time points.

This clonotype was obtained from a man aged 25-45 years with HIV. This material consisted of unsorted PBMCs, taken 2.1 years after starting antiretroviral therapy. The V call is TRBV11-3, the J call TRBJ2-6, with D possibly being TRBD1 (6 bases). The CDR3 loop reads CASSLVVPRARGGGANVLTF. The CDR3 nucleotides read TGTGCCAGCAGCTTAGTCGTACCGCGGGCCAGGGGTGGTGGGGCCAACGTCCTGACTTTC.